This T cell receptor (beta chain) comes out of a study of blood T cells in healthy people across ages. Study-level background: Roughly one uniquely barcoded beta molecule per two T cells was captured. Study-wide findings and caveats: Diversity of TCR beta per million T cells declined in a roughly linear way with age. Diversity figures derived from one million T cells were judged to underestimate the true value.

Primed by a sample-barcoded 5' primer and a J-beta primer mix, a second PCR proceeded for roughly 7 to 12 cycles. TCRdb ran MiXCR on the 5' RACE reads and lists one entry per CDR3 protein. The repertoire holds roughly 680,000 distinct CDR3 sequences, around 48% seen once, with roughly 34% in the top ten. The CDR3 is made up of 15 amino acids. CDR1 and CDR2 (germline): DFQATT, SNEGSKA (reference sequence). V lost 6 bases, J lost 5 bases, and 10 bases stayed unmatched. A note on this clonotype: Its antigen remains unidentified.

Isolation recovered at least 7 million PBMCs from every sample. V and J are TRBV20-1 and TRBJ1-4, with 9 bases lining up with TRBD1. The sequencing sample was made of blood. This sequence originates from a woman aged 60-75 years in good health. CDR3 DNA: TGCAGTGCCAACCCTCGACAGGGGGGGAATGAAAAACTGTTTTTT. This codes for CSANPRQGGNEKLFF.